This passage covers 21 T cell receptor beta chains from one sample sequenced in a study of vaccination and CD4 T cells after COVID-19. Sample treatment: approximately 9-day PBMC culture with coronavirus spike peptide pools or control peptides (ViraFEST assay). Harvesting of the unexposed donor's CD4+ T cells predated the COVID-19 pandemic (2011-2018). These TCRs are of unknown antigen specificity. With the Oncomine TCR Beta short-read assay, DNA from cultured CD4+ T cells was sequenced. TCRdb re-analysed the PCR reads in MiXCR, keeping a single row per CDR3 protein. Of approximately 7,700 distinct CDR3 sequences listed, roughly 61% are singletons. Sequencing was performed on CD4+ T cells from blood, cultured in vitro. The receptors come from a human donor in good health.

V usage is TRBV30 and J usage is TRBJ2-7, with D perhaps matching TRBD2 (6 bases). Trimming removed 3 bases at V and 2 bases at J, with 11 bases between. This CDR3 contains 13 residues. The germline gives CDR1 GTSNPN, CDR2 SVGIG (reference sequence). CDR3 in DNA: TGTGCCTGGAGGGGACTGATAGCCTACGAGCAGTACTTC. Translated: CAWRGLIAYEQYF.

This chain links TRBV19 with TRBJ2-7, with 9 bases identical to TRBD2. The CDR3 contains 18 residues. Germline values: CDR1 LNHDA, CDR2 SQIVND (reference sequence). For the CDR3, the DNA is TGTGCAGCTGAGTCGAGGGGACTAGCTTCCCGAAATGAATACGAGCAGTACTTC. Residues: CAAESRGLASRNEYEQYF.

The chain links TRBV19 to TRBJ1-2; the D is unclear. V lost 3 bases, J lost 7 bases, and 9 bases lay in between. Germline V CDR1 and CDR2: LNHDA, SQIVND (reference sequence). This CDR3 comprises 12 residues. The CDR3 sequence is CASSIGRGGYTF. The CDR3 DNA follows: TGTGCCAGTAGTATTGGACGGGGTGGCTACACCTTC.

This clonotype has just a few counts. Here the CDR3 reads CASSSSTDTQYF. The CDR3 DNA reads as TGTGCCAGCAGCTCTAGCACAGATACGCAGTATTTT. The chain combines TRBV7-2 with TRBJ2-3; D uncertain. This CDR3 contains 12 residues. Germline V gene lookup returns CDR1 SGHTA and CDR2 FQGNSA. Trimming removed 4 bases from V and 0 bases from J, with 2 bases in between.

This clonotype appeared a few times. The J gene is TRBJ2-5, the V gene TRBV12-3 or TRBV12-4, with 10 bases matching TRBD2. The junction had 9 bases not matched to a gene; V was cut back by 5 bases and J by 9 bases. The CDR3 runs to 14 residues. The CDR3 DNA follows: TGTGCCAGCAGTAGGACTAGCGGTAAATCCGCCCAGTACTTC. Its translation: CASSRTSGKSAQYF.

This clonotype has a handful of counts. CDR3 protein: CASSFGTAKGPRSGNTIYF. CDR3 in DNA: TGTGCCAGCAGCTTCGGGACGGCAAAGGGACCACGCTCTGGAAACACCATATATTTT. This chain uses TRBV7-2 with TRBJ1-3; weak D call: TRBD1 (5 bases). The CDR3 loop spans 19 amino acids. V was trimmed by 3 bases and J by 0 bases, leaving 21 bases between them. The germline gives CDR1 SGHTA, CDR2 FQGNSA.

The rearrangement joins TRBV30 to TRBJ1-2; 7 bases agree with TRBD1. The length of the CDR3 is 15 residues. V dropped 2 bases and J dropped 7; count of bases not matched to a gene: 13. CDR1 and CDR2 (germline): GTSNPN, SVGIG (reference sequence). Here the CDR3 reads CAWSPPNRGASGYTF. DNA of the CDR3: TGTGCCTGGAGTCCACCGAACAGGGGTGCAAGTGGCTACACCTTC.

The chain links TRBV6-1 to TRBJ1-6; a weak D match, TRBD1 (6 bases). CDR3 length equals 15 residues. V was clipped by 6 bases and J by 6 bases, with 15 bases between them. Germline lookup yields CDR1 MNHNS and CDR2 SASEGT. CDR3 amino acids: CASSDEGVSNSPLHF. The CDR3 nucleotides read TGTGCCAGCAGCGACGAGGGGGTGTCTAATTCACCCCTCCACTTT.

This clonotype was detected a few times. The V call is TRBV7-2, the J call TRBJ1-2; TRBD1 aligns across 10 bases. CDR1 and CDR2 (germline): SGHTA, FQGNSA. The CDR3 runs 14 residues. Trimming removed 7 bases from V and 8 bases from J; junction bases left unmatched: 10. CDR3 nucleotide sequence: TGTGCCAGCAAGGCGACAGGGGGCGCCAGGGGCTACACCTTC. As protein: CASKATGGARGYTF.

The chain recombines TRBV6-1 with TRBJ2-3; 12 positions match TRBD2. CDR1 is MNHNS, CDR2 SASEGT, per germline. The CDR3 loop spans 16 amino acids. After removal of 6 bases from V and 3 bases from J, the junction contained 7 bases not matched to a gene. This chain's CDR3 is CASRFLAGGPTDTQYF. CDR3 nucleotides: TGTGCCAGCAGATTTCTAGCGGGAGGGCCGACAGATACGCAGTATTTT.

V usage is TRBV19 and J usage is TRBJ2-7; D remains unclear. V was shortened by 5 bases and J by 1 base, with 9 bases between the two germline ends. CDR3 size: 13 residues. Germline CDR1 and CDR2: LNHDA and SQIVND (reference sequence). CDR3 nucleotides: TGTGCCAGTAGTCCGTCAGGATCCTACGAGCAGTACTTC. Amino acids: CASSPSGSYEQYF.

V gene TRBV6-4 combines with J gene TRBJ1-5, with TRBD1 identical over 8 bases. The CDR3 totals 15 residues. V lost 6 bases, J lost 0 bases, and 4 bases stayed unmatched. Germline CDR1 MRHNA, CDR2 SNTAGT. This CDR3 is CASREQGDSNQPQHF. CDR3 DNA: TGTGCCAGCAGAGAACAGGGGGATAGCAATCAGCCCCAGCATTTT.

As for this clonotype: The junction differs from germline at one of its ends, possibly a read error. The chain combines TRBV10-3 with TRBJ2-7; TRBD1 might be the D (5 bases). The CDR3 runs 12 residues. Germline V gene data show CDR1 as ENHRY and CDR2 as SYGVKD. CDR3 residues: CTISEDIYEQYF. In DNA form, the CDR3 reads TGTACCATCAGTGAGGACATCTACGAGCAGTACTTC.

The chain recombines TRBV20-1 with TRBJ2-5; D gene unclear. CDR1 is DFQATT, CDR2 SNEGSKA, per germline (reference sequence). Between the trimmed V and J ends, which lost 3 bases and 6 bases, there was a span of 11 bases. The CDR3 runs 12 residues. The CDR3 loop reads CSARDRKKTQYF. The CDR3 coding sequence is TGCAGTGCTAGGGATCGGAAGAAGACCCAGTACTTC.

This chain uses TRBV6-1 with TRBJ1-5; a weak D match, TRBD1 (5 bases). The V end lost 8 bases, the J end lost 9 bases, and 23 bases lay between the germline ends. Germline CDR1 is MNHNS and CDR2 is SASEGT. CDR3 length: 15 amino acids. The CDR3 region is CASAPLRGASRPQHF. The DNA for the CDR3 is TGTGCCAGCGCGCCCCTCAGAGGGGCCTCAAGGCCCCAGCATTTT.

This chain joins TRBV21-1 and TRBJ1-2; no check of the table's D call, TRBD1, against the DNA was made. TRBV21-1 is flagged as a pseudogene. CDR3 length: 16 amino acids. The CDR3 sequence is CASSKEARDRVYGYTF. CDR3 DNA: TGTGCCAGCAGCAAAGAGGCCCGGGACCGAGTCTATGGCTACACCTTC.

This chain connects TRBV7-9 to TRBJ2-3; 10 nucleotides agree with TRBD2. Per the germline V gene, CDR1 is SEHNR and CDR2 is FQNEAQ (reference sequence). The CDR3 loop spans 16 amino acids. Trimming at V came to 5 bases and at J to 0 bases, leaving 5 bases not matched to a gene. CDR3: CASSLTTSGSTDTQYF. CDR3 DNA sequence: TGTGCCAGCAGCCTCACGACTAGCGGGAGCACAGATACGCAGTATTTT.

The genes are TRBV11-2 and TRBJ2-7; D ambiguous. The CDR3 has 13 residues. V lost 1 base and J lost 7, with 11 bases in between. The germline V gene encodes CDR1 SGHAT and CDR2 FQNNGV. This CDR3 reads CASSLVAHSEQYF. CDR3 sequence (DNA): TGTGCCAGCAGCTTAGTGGCGCACTCGGAGCAGTACTTC. Supplemented by reference TRBV11-2 and TRBJ2-7, the full variable domain reads EAGVAQSPRYKIIEKRQSVAFWCNPISGHATLYWYQQILGQGPKLLIQFQNNGVVDDSQLPKDRFSAERLKGVDSTLKIQPAKLEDSAVYLCASSLVAHSEQYFGPGTRLTVT.

V usage is TRBV19 and J usage is TRBJ2-2, with D unresolved. V lost 5 bases, J lost 7 bases, and 5 bases lay in between. This CDR3 comprises 11 residues. Germline CDR1 and CDR2: LNHDA and SQIVND (reference sequence). In nucleotides, the CDR3 is TGTGCCAGTAGTTACGGCGGGGAGCTGTTTTTT. This encodes CASSYGGELFF.

CDR3 DNA sequence: TGTGCCAGCAGTCCCACAGGTCACCTTGGCTACACCTTC. It is translated as CASSPTGHLGYTF. This chain joins TRBV28 and TRBJ1-2, with a possible D match to TRBD1 (5 bases). The CDR3 spans 13 residues. Germline lookup yields CDR1 MDHEN and CDR2 SYDVKM. Trimming removed 5 bases at V and 7 bases at J, with 14 bases between.

CDR3 in amino acids: CSASQGVPTEAFF. The CDR3, as DNA: TGCAGTGCTTCCCAGGGGGTGCCCACTGAAGCTTTCTTT. The chain combines TRBV20-1 with TRBJ1-1, with 7 positions matching TRBD1. The CDR3 consists of 13 residues. The V segment lost 5 bases and the J segment 4 bases; nucleotides outside the gene matches: 7. Germline V CDR1 and CDR2: DFQATT, SNEGSKA (reference sequence).